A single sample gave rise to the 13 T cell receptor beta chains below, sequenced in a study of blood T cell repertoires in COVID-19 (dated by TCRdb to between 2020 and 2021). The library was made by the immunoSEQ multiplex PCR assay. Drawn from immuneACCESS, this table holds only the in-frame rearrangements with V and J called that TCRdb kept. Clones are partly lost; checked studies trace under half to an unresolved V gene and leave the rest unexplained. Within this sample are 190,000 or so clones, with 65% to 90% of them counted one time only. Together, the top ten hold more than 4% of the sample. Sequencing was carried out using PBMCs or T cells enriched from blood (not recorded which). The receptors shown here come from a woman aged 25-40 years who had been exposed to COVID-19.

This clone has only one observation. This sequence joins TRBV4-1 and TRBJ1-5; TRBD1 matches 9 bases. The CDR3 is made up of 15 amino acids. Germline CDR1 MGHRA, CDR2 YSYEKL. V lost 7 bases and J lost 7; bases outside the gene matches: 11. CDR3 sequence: CASTLNDRGTQPQHF. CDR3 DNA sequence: TGCGCCAGCACGCTAAACGACAGGGGGACGCAGCCCCAGCATTTT.

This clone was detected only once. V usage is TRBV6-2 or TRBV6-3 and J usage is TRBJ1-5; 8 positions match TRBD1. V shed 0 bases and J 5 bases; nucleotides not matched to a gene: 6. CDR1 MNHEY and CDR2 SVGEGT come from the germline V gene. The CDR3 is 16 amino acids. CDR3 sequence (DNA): TGTGCCAGCAGTTACTCGATTAGCAGGGGGCATCAGCCCCAGCATTTT. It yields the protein CASSYSISRGHQPQHF.

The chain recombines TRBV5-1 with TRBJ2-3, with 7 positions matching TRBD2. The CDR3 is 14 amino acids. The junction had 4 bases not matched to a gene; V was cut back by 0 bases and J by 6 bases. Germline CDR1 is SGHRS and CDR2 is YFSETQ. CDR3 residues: CASSLGRLADTQYF. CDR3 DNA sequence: TGCGCCAGCAGCTTGGGGCGACTAGCCGATACGCAGTATTTT.

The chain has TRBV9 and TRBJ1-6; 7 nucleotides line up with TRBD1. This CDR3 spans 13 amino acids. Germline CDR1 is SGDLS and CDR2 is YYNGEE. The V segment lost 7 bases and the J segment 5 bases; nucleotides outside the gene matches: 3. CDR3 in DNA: TGTGCCAGCGGGGACAGAAATAATTCACCCCTCCACTTT. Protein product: CASGDRNNSPLHF.

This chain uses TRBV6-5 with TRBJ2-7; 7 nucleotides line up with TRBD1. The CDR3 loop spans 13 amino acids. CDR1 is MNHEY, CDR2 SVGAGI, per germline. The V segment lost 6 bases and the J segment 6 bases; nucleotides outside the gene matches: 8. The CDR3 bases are TGTGCCAGCAGACAGCGCGACAGGGCCGAGCAGTACTTC. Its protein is CASRQRDRAEQYF.

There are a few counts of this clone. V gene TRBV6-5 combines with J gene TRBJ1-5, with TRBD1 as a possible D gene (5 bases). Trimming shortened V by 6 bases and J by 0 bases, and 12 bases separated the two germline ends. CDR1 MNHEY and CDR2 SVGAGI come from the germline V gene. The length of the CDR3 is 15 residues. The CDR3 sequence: CASSSRRGSNQPQHF. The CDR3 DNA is TGTGCCAGCAGCAGCCGGAGGGGTAGCAATCAGCCCCAGCATTTT.

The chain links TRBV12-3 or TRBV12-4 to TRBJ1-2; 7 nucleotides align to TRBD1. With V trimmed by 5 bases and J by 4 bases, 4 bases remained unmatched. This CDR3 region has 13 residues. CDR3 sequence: CASSGQAGYGYTF. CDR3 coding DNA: TGTGCCAGCAGTGGACAGGCCGGCTATGGCTACACCTTC.

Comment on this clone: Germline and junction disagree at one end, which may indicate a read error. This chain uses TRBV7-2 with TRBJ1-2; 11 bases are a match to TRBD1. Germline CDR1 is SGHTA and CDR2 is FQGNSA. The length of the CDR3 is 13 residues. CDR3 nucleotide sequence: TGTGCCAGCAGCTCCCCGGGACAGGGGGGTCTCCCCTTC. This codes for CASSSPGQGGLPF. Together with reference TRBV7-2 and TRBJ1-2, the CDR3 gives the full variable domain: GAGVSQSPSNKVTEKGKDVELRCDPISGHTALYWYRQSLGQGLEFLIYFQGNSAPDKSGLPSDRFSAERTGGSVSTLTIQRTQQEDSAVYLCASSSPGQGGLPFGSGTRLTVV.

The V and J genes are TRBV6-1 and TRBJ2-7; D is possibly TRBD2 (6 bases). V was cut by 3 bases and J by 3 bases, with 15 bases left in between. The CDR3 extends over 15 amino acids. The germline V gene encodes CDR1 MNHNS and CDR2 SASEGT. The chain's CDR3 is CASSDGPSVYYEQYF. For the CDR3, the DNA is TGTGCCAGCAGTGACGGGCCTAGCGTATACTACGAGCAGTACTTC.

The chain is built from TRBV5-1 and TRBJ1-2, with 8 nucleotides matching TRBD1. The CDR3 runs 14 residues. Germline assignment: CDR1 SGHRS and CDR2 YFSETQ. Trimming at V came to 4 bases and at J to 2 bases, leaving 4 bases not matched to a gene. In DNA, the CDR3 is TGCGCCAGCAGCACCGGACAGGGAAACTATGGCTACACCTTC. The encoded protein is CASSTGQGNYGYTF.

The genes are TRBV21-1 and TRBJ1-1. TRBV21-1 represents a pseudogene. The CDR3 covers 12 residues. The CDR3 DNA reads TGTGCCAGCGGAGGGGTACGATATGAAGCTTTCTTT. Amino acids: CASGGVRYEAFF.

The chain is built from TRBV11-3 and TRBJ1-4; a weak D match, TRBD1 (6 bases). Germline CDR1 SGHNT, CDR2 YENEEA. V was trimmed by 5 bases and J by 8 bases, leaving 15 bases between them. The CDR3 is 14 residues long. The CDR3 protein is CASSKRGAAEKLFF. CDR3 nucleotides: TGTGCCAGCAGCAAGCGGGGGGCGGCGGAAAAACTGTTTTTT.

CDR3 amino acids: CASSPGMNTEAFF. As DNA, the CDR3 is TGCGCCAGCAGCCCGGGGATGAACACTGAAGCTTTCTTT. The chain carries TRBV5-1 and TRBJ1-1, with D unresolved. CDR3 size: 13 residues. The ends were cut back, 4 bases at V and 0 bases at J, with 7 bases in the middle. Germline CDR1 and CDR2: SGHRS and YFSETQ.